Each of the 25 T cell receptor beta chains below was sequenced from the same sample in a study of CD8+CD57+ T cells in acquired aplastic anemia (dated by TCRdb to 2017 to 2018). TCRdb names Illumina HiSeq 2000 as the instrument used. TCR beta VDJ combination and CDR3 sequence profiling used genomic DNA as the template. In TCRdb, the public reads were trimmed at Q25 with fastp and aligned with MiXCR, with productive beta chains retained. Rows are unified per CDR3 protein, each entry keeping the most common DNA and genes. The sample includes about 170,000 distinct CDR3 sequences, with around 48% observed a single time. The ten largest clones take up 1.1% of the sample. Expansion of CD8+CD57+ cells had been shown by flow cytometry in the patients chosen for sequencing. Source material: sorted CD4+, CD8+, or CD8+CD57+ T cells (not recorded which) from PBMCs. These receptors came from a human donor with aplastic anemia.

This clonotype was recorded many times. The chain employs TRBV10-3 and TRBJ1-5; no firm D call. The CDR3 covers 13 residues. V lost 3 bases and J 1 base, leaving 4 bases between the germline ends. CDR1 ENHRY and CDR2 SYGVKD come from the germline V gene. Here the CDR3 reads CAISEVSNQPQHF. The CDR3 nucleotides read TGTGCCATCAGTGAAGTCAGCAATCAGCCCCAGCATTTT.

This clonotype was counted many times. The chain has TRBV19 and TRBJ2-2, with TRBD2 matching 15 bases. The CDR3 runs to 14 residues. V lost 8 bases and J lost 8; bases outside the gene matches: 3. Germline assignment: CDR1 LNHDA and CDR2 SQIVND (reference sequence). The CDR3 nucleotides read TGTGCCAGTGGGACTAGCGGGGGGCCGGGGGAGCTGTTTTTT. Its protein product is CASGTSGGPGELFF.

This chain joins TRBV2 and TRBJ2-5; either TRBD1 or TRBD2 may fit D (6 bases each). With 8 bases removed from V and 4 bases from J, the gap between germline ends came to 8 bases. Germline V lookup: CDR1 SNHLY, CDR2 FYNNEI. This CDR3 contains 11 residues. CDR3 region: CASEGGETQYF. CDR3 nucleotides: TGTGCCAGCGAGGGGGGAGAGACCCAGTACTTC.

This chain uses TRBV24-1 with TRBJ1-2; D possibly corresponds to TRBD1 (5 bases). Germline lookup yields CDR1 KGHDR and CDR2 SFDVKD. This CDR3 has 12 residues. The V end was cut by 11 bases, the J end by 6 bases, with 15 bases between. CDR3 region: CAIQGLLDGYTF. The CDR3 region has the DNA TGTGCCATCCAGGGTCTTCTCGATGGCTACACCTTC.

A few counts support this clonotype. The gene calls are TRBV10-3 and TRBJ1-3, with D possibly being TRBD1 (5 bases). Germline V gene data show CDR1 as ENHRY and CDR2 as SYGVKD. V was trimmed by 6 bases and J by 2 bases, leaving 14 bases between them. This CDR3 contains 15 residues. The CDR3, as DNA: TGTGCCATCAGGCGGCAGGGTATACCTGGAAACACCATATATTTT. Protein product: CAIRRQGIPGNTIYF.

With respect to this clonotype: The junction does not match germline at one end; this may be a read error. The V and J genes are TRBV6-5 and TRBJ1-2, with a weak D call TRBD1 (5 bases). CDR3 size: 16 residues. CDR1 and CDR2 from the germline V gene are MNHEY and SVGAGI. CDR3 residues: CASGYSGGREAYGYTF. The CDR3 region has the DNA TGTGCCAGCGGTTACTCGGGGGGAAGAGAGGCCTATGGCTACACCTTC.

This clonotype was recorded at least ten times. This chain links TRBV5-4 with TRBJ2-7, with D possibly TRBD1 on 6 matching bases. This CDR3 is 15 amino acids long. V lost 5 bases to trimming and J lost 1 base, with 16 bases between them. Germline V gene data show CDR1 as SGHNT and CDR2 as YYREEE (reference sequence). The CDR3 sequence: CASRRMEQGSYEQYF. The DNA for the CDR3 is TGTGCCAGCAGACGAATGGAACAGGGATCCTACGAGCAGTACTTC.

The chain employs TRBV11-2 and TRBJ2-2; D is perhaps TRBD1 (5 bases). Germline V gives CDR1 SGHAT, CDR2 FQNNGV. CDR3 length: 17 amino acids. Trimming took off 4 bases at V and 0 bases at J, with 15 bases between the two ends. As DNA, the CDR3 is TGTGCCAGCAGCTACCAAATTGACAGCGCGAACACCGGGGAGCTGTTTTTT. Its protein is CASSYQIDSANTGELFF.

The rearrangement uses TRBV29-1 and TRBJ2-7; D is unclear. The CDR3 has 12 residues. Trimming took 0 bases from V and 2 from J, leaving 5 bases between them. Germline V lookup: CDR1 SQVTM, CDR2 ANQGSEA. Here the CDR3 reads CSVEDRAYEQYF. The CDR3, as DNA: TGCAGCGTTGAAGATCGTGCCTACGAGCAGTACTTC.

The sample holds one count of this clonotype. This chain links TRBV11-2 with TRBJ2-3, with 11 bases lining up with TRBD2. This CDR3 comprises 15 residues. CDR1 and CDR2 from the germline V gene are SGHAT and FQNNGV. The CDR3 protein is CAGTTSGIITDTQYF. The CDR3 DNA sequence: TGTGCGGGGACGACTAGCGGGATTATCACAGATACGCAGTATTTT.

The chain employs TRBV4-3 and TRBJ2-7, with a tentative D call TRBD2 (5 bases). V was clipped by 0 bases and J by 2 bases, with 11 bases between them. Germline CDR1 reads LGHNA; CDR2 reads YSLEER. The CDR3 length is 15 residues. The CDR3 DNA is TGCGCCAGCAGCCAAGATACCGGGAAAGCCTACGAGCAGTACTTC. Its translation is CASSQDTGKAYEQYF.

The chain has TRBV5-1 and TRBJ2-2, with TRBD2 matching 9 bases. The V gene's germline CDR1 is SGHRS and CDR2 YFSETQ. The CDR3 sequence is 16 residues long. Trimming took 3 bases from V and 5 from J; bases not matched to a gene: 8. CDR3 in DNA: TGCGCCAGCAGCTCGACTAGCGGAGGGGGAACCGGGGAGCTGTTTTTT. This sequence encodes CASSSTSGGGTGELFF.

The chain joins TRBV4-1 to TRBJ2-7, with 8 bases fitting TRBD1. This CDR3 spans 14 amino acids. V lost 0 bases to trimming and J lost 2 bases; unmatched junction nucleotides: 0. The V gene's germline CDR1 is MGHRA and CDR2 YSYEKL. This CDR3 reads CASSQETGAYEQYF. CDR3 DNA sequence: TGCGCCAGCAGCCAAGAGACAGGGGCCTACGAGCAGTACTTC.

This clonotype has ten or more counts. This sequence joins TRBV14 and TRBJ2-1; 8 bases line up with TRBD1. J gave up 7 bases and V 1 base, and 6 bases lay outside the gene matches. Germline CDR1 is SGHDN and CDR2 is FVKESK. The CDR3 spans 15 residues. CDR3 loop: CASSQAGGAGNEQFF. CDR3 DNA sequence: TGTGCCAGCAGCCAAGCAGGGGGCGCGGGGAATGAGCAGTTCTTC.

This clonotype was seen a handful of times. The genes are TRBV12-3 or TRBV12-4 and TRBJ1-5; unclear D gene. Trimming pared 1 base from V and 8 bases from J, leaving 6 bases between. CDR3 length equals 12 residues. The CDR3 loop is CASSLVIEPQHF. The DNA of the CDR3 is TGTGCCAGCAGTTTAGTTATTGAGCCCCAGCATTTT.

This clonotype was seen ten or more times. This chain links TRBV9 with TRBJ2-7, with unresolved D. V lost 0 bases, J lost 0 bases, and 7 bases lay in between. This CDR3 is built from 14 residues. CDR1 SGDLS and CDR2 YYNGEE come from the germline V gene. DNA of the CDR3: TGTGCCAGCAGCGTAGATCATAGCTCCTACGAGCAGTACTTC. Amino acid sequence: CASSVDHSSYEQYF.

The table lists this clonotype with many counts. J is TRBJ1-3 and V is TRBV9, with 11 bases lining up with TRBD1. The CDR3 is made up of 14 amino acids. V lost 5 bases to trimming and J lost 6 bases; unmatched junction nucleotides: 4. Germline lookup yields CDR1 SGDLS and CDR2 YYNGEE. The CDR3 region has the DNA TGTGCCAGCAGTAAGGGACAGGGGGTAAACACCATATATTTT. This sequence encodes CASSKGQGVNTIYF. Using reference TRBV9 and TRBJ1-3 for the parts outside the CDR3, the full variable domain is DSGVTQTPKHLITATGQRVTLRCSPRSGDLSVYWYQQSLDQGLQFLIQYYNGEERAKGNILERFSAQQFPDLHSELNLSSLELGDSALYFCASSKGQGVNTIYFGEGSWLTVV.

The V gene is TRBV7-2, the J gene TRBJ2-7, with TRBD2 matching over 8 bases. Losses at the gene ends were 5 bases for V and 3 bases for J; bases not matched to a gene: 6. Germline V gene sequence: CDR1 SGHTA, CDR2 FQGNSA. CDR3 length: 14 amino acids. The CDR3 sequence: CASSPGTSVYEQYF. CDR3 in DNA: TGTGCCAGCAGCCCCGGGACTAGTGTCTACGAGCAGTACTTC.

This clonotype was seen only once. J is TRBJ1-1 and V is TRBV15; the D gene is possibly TRBD1 (6 bases). Per the germline V gene, CDR1 is LNHNV and CDR2 is YYDKDF (reference sequence). The CDR3 totals 12 residues. V was pared by 1 base and J by 7 bases, with 7 bases between. In DNA form, the CDR3 reads TGTGCCACCAGCAGAGGACAGGTTGAAGCTTTCTTT. Translating gives CATSRGQVEAFF.

This clonotype occurred many times. This chain joins TRBV6-1 and TRBJ2-1, with a tentative D call TRBD1 (6 bases). With 7 bases removed from V and 7 bases from J, the gap between germline ends came to 11 bases. The germline V gene has CDR1 MNHNS and CDR2 SASEGT. The CDR3 covers 12 residues. CDR3 sequence reads: CASNQGRNEQFF. The CDR3, as DNA: TGTGCCAGCAACCAGGGGCGGAATGAGCAGTTCTTC.

In its sample, this clonotype was seen many times. The DNA for the CDR3 is TGCGCCAGCAGAGAGGAAAGGCACTATGGCTACACCTTC. This sequence encodes CASREERHYGYTF. The chain employs TRBV5-1 and TRBJ1-2; D remains unclear. Trimming stripped 5 bases from V and 3 bases from J, with 11 bases between. The CDR3 has 13 residues. The germline CDR1 and CDR2 sequences are SGHRS and YFSETQ.

J is TRBJ2-5 and V is TRBV2; D gene uncertain. CDR1 is SNHLY and CDR2 is FYNNEI in the germline V gene. V lost 8 bases, J lost 5 bases, and 9 bases lay in between. The CDR3 sequence is 11 residues long. The CDR3 DNA reads as TGTGCCAGCGACCTTGTGGAGACCCAGTACTTC. Translation gives CASDLVETQYF. The full variable domain, completed using reference TRBV2 and TRBJ2-5, is EPEVTQTPSHQVTQMGQEVILRCVPISNHLYFYWYRQILGQKVEFLVSFYNNEISEKSEIFDDQFSVERPDGSNFTLKIRSTKLEDSAMYFCASDLVETQYFGPGTRLLVL.

The sample holds one count of this clonotype. The chain carries TRBV10-1 and TRBJ2-3, with 10 bases lining up with TRBD1. The germline V gene has CDR1 WNHNN and CDR2 SYGVQD (reference sequence). After removal of 6 bases from V and 6 bases from J, the junction contained 6 bases not matched to a gene. This CDR3 is built from 14 residues. The chain's CDR3 is CASSTRQGADTQYF. The CDR3 DNA sequence: TGCGCCAGCAGCACCAGACAGGGGGCGGATACGCAGTATTTT.

This chain uses TRBV15 with TRBJ1-5; D gene unclear. Germline V gives CDR1 LNHNV, CDR2 YYDKDF (reference sequence). V was trimmed by 5 bases and J by 3 bases, leaving 20 bases between them. The CDR3 length is 17 residues. CDR3 residues: CATSSSRLAVANQPQHF. The DNA of the CDR3 is TGTGCCACCAGCTCCTCAAGGTTGGCAGTTGCCAATCAGCCCCAGCATTTT.

Details on this clonotype: This may stem from a read error, because a much larger clone lies one nucleotide away. The chain recombines TRBV2 with TRBJ1-2, with 7 positions matching TRBD1. Germline trimming cut 5 bases from V and 4 bases from J; bases unmatched to any gene: 13. The CDR3 totals 16 residues. The germline gives CDR1 SNHLY, CDR2 FYNNEI. CDR3 DNA: TGTGCCAGCAGTCCCGGAGGGCAGGGGGGAAGCTATGGCTACACCTTC. Encoded protein: CASSPGGQGGSYGYTF.